Each of the 15 T cell receptor beta chains below was sequenced from the same sample in a study of T cell responses to AZD1222 COVID-19 vaccine (dated by TCRdb to about 2021). The library was obtained by the immunoSEQ multiplex PCR assay. As stored in TCRdb, this immuneACCESS dataset retains in-frame rearrangements with V and J assigned. A fraction of the clones does not appear; measured against another copy, unresolved V genes explain less than half of the discrepancy, and the remainder lacks a known reason. For this sample the table gives 95,000 to 150,000 clones, of which approximately 92% were detected only once. Clones ranked in the top ten supply around 3.1% of the sample. The intended sense of this specimen's time point label: baseline before first vaccination. Material: peripheral blood, obtained on day 0 of AZD1222 vaccination. The receptors here all came from an adult in good health.

The chain recombines TRBV27 with TRBJ2-7; TRBD2 is a possible D gene (5 bases). V lost 2 bases and J 2 bases, leaving 13 bases between the germline ends. This CDR3 region has 15 residues. Germline CDR1 is MNHEY and CDR2 is SMNVEV (reference sequence). CDR3: CASSLGGGFAYEQYF. The DNA of the CDR3 is TGTGCCAGCAGTTTAGGCGGAGGATTTGCCTACGAGCAGTACTTC.

The rearrangement uses TRBV28 and TRBJ2-7, with TRBD2 matching over 11 bases. V lost 5 bases and J lost 4; bases outside the gene matches: 13. CDR3 length: 17 residues. Per germline, CDR1 MDHEN and CDR2 SYDVKM. Here the CDR3 DNA reads TGTGCCAGCAGTCCCTTAGCGGGAGGGCCCAGACCTTACGAGCAGTACTTC. The encoded protein is CASSPLAGGPRPYEQYF.

The chain is built from TRBV6-5 and TRBJ2-7; 9 bases are a match to TRBD1. The CDR3 is made up of 15 amino acids. In germline, CDR1 is MNHEY, CDR2 SVGAGI. Germline trimming cut 7 bases from V and 3 bases from J; bases unmatched to any gene: 10. In nucleotides, the CDR3 is TGTGCCAGCAAACTACATAAGGACAGGGGCTACGAGCAGTACTTC. Translated, it gives CASKLHKDRGYEQYF.

The V and J genes are TRBV19 and TRBJ2-3; D tentatively reads TRBD1 or TRBD2 (5 bases each). The CDR3 length is 12 residues. Germline lookup yields CDR1 LNHDA and CDR2 SQIVND (reference sequence). Trimming removed 8 bases at V and 1 base at J, with 7 bases between. This CDR3 reads CASRGRTDTQYF. CDR3 sequence (DNA): TGTGCCAGTCGGGGCCGCACAGATACGCAGTATTTT.

CDR3 region: CASSTRGARHTQYF. The CDR3, as DNA: TGTGCCAGTAGCACGCGGGGGGCCCGACATACGCAGTATTTT. The V call is TRBV19, the J call TRBJ2-3; 8 positions match TRBD2. Per the germline V gene, CDR1 is LNHDA and CDR2 is SQIVND (reference sequence). The CDR3 runs to 14 residues. The V and J ends lost 6 bases and 7 bases, in that order; junction bases with no gene match: 9.

The sample holds one count of this clone. CDR3 nucleotide sequence: TGTGCCAGCAGGGCCTCTCGGGGGCGAGGGTATTTT. As protein: CASRASRGRGYF. The gene calls are TRBV7-9 and TRBJ2-3, with D perhaps matching TRBD1 or TRBD2 (6 bases each). Deletions cut 6 bases from V and 14 bases from J, with 18 bases between. This CDR3 has 12 residues. CDR1 SEHNR and CDR2 FQNEAQ come from the germline V gene (reference sequence).

V is TRBV19 and J is TRBJ1-1; D gene unclear. V lost 6 bases and J 2 bases, leaving 16 bases between the germline ends. Per the germline V gene, CDR1 is LNHDA and CDR2 is SQIVND (reference sequence). The CDR3 contains 15 residues. The CDR3 DNA follows: TGTGCCAGTAGCCCCCGGACCCCCGGAAACACTGAAGCTTTCTTT. Amino acids: CASSPRTPGNTEAFF. The whole variable domain, remainder taken from reference TRBV19 and TRBJ1-1, is DGGITQSPKYLFRKEGQNVTLSCEQNLNHDAMYWYRQDPGQGLRLIYYSQIVNDFQKGDIAEGYSVSREKKESFPLTVTSAQKNPTAFYLCASSPRTPGNTEAFFGQGTRLTVV.

The chain carries TRBV27 and TRBJ1-2; D is possibly TRBD1 (5 bases). The CDR3 contains 15 residues. V gave up 5 bases and J gave up 2 bases, with 15 bases separating them. Germline lookup yields CDR1 MNHEY and CDR2 SMNVEV (reference sequence). The CDR3 nucleotides are TGTGCCAGCAGTACAGGACACGGGAGAAACTATGGCTACACCTTC. Its translation is CASSTGHGRNYGYTF.

This sequence joins TRBV24-1 and TRBJ2-6, with D perhaps TRBD1 (6 bases). This CDR3 spans 14 amino acids. From germline, CDR1 is KGHDR and CDR2 SFDVKD. Trimming shortened V by 9 bases and J by 0 bases, and 8 bases separated the two germline ends. The CDR3 protein is CATSRGSGANVLTF. CDR3 in DNA: TGTGCCACCTCCAGGGGCTCTGGGGCCAACGTCCTGACTTTC.

The rearrangement uses TRBV19 and TRBJ2-5; 7 bases are a match to TRBD2. The CDR3 is made up of 14 amino acids. The V and J ends lost 4 bases and 5 bases, in that order; junction bases with no gene match: 7. The germline V gene has CDR1 LNHDA and CDR2 SQIVND (reference sequence). The CDR3 nucleotides read TGTGCCAGTAGTAGCGGGGGTGGCGGGGAGACCCAGTACTTC. The encoded protein is CASSSGGGGETQYF.

This chain links TRBV28 with TRBJ2-1; 14 positions agree with TRBD2. Looked up from germline, CDR1 is MDHEN and CDR2 is SYDVKM. This CDR3 is built from 16 residues. Germline trimming cut 4 bases from V and 7 bases from J; bases unmatched to any gene: 6. This chain's CDR3 is CASSSWGTSGRNEQFF. The CDR3 region has the DNA TGTGCCAGCAGTTCATGGGGGACTAGCGGGAGAAATGAGCAGTTCTTC.

The V and J genes are TRBV24-1 and TRBJ1-6; 7 bases map to TRBD1. J lost 6 bases, V lost 2 bases, and 6 bases had no gene match. Germline CDR1 and CDR2: KGHDR and SFDVKD. The CDR3 consists of 16 residues. This chain's CDR3 is CATSDSRGRGNSPLHF. Written as DNA, the CDR3 is TGTGCCACCAGTGATTCTAGGGGGCGCGGTAATTCACCCCTCCACTTT.

A single count supports this clone. The CDR3 loop is CASSFNREPYNEQFF. DNA for the CDR3: TGCGCCAGCAGCTTCAACAGGGAACCCTACAATGAGCAGTTCTTC. The V call is TRBV5-1, the J call TRBJ2-1; TRBD1 might be the D (6 bases). Germline CDR1 reads SGHRS; CDR2 reads YFSETQ. The V end was cut by 2 bases, the J end by 2 bases, with 11 bases between. The CDR3 loop spans 15 amino acids.

Turning to this clone: Its ends do not fully match the called genes, so a read error is possible. The CDR3 region is CASSLTGTSGNSYNEQFF. The CDR3 DNA is TGTGCCAGCAGCCTAACCGGGACTAGCGGGAATTCCTACAATGAGCAGTTCTTC. This chain uses TRBV7-3 with TRBJ2-1; 13 nucleotides match TRBD2. Germline values: CDR1 SGHTA, CDR2 FQGTGA. The CDR3 is 18 amino acids. The full variable domain, rest sourced from reference TRBV7-3 and TRBJ2-1, is GAGVSQTPSNKVTEKGKYVELRCDPISGHTALYWYRQSLGQGPEFLIYFQGTGAADDSGLPNDRFFAVRPEGSVSTLKIQRTERGDSAVYLCASSLTGTSGNSYNEQFFGPGTRLTVL.

The rearrangement uses TRBV5-1 and TRBJ2-2, with 8 nucleotides matching TRBD2. CDR3 size: 16 residues. V was pared by 2 bases and J by 3 bases, with 6 bases of the junction left unmatched. Germline V gene data show CDR1 as SGHRS and CDR2 as YFSETQ. As DNA, the CDR3 is TGCGCCAGCAGCTTCTTAAGCGGGGGTTACACCGGGGAGCTGTTTTTT. Translated, it gives CASSFLSGGYTGELFF.